This T cell receptor beta chain was identified during a study of shared T cell receptors in the human thymus. This clone appeared once. Profiling relied on immunoSEQ multiplex PCR, and the TCRdb table lists in-frame clones only, not all of them. The table shows 550,000 to 800,000 clones, with roughly 85% occurring only once. CDR3 length: 18 amino acids. V dropped 4 bases and J dropped 3; count of bases not matched to a gene: 11. Germline CDR1 is SGDLS and CDR2 is YYNGEE. The sample was also linked to a second study, of human thymus T cells. This second study says: Infants, healthy and Finnish, who were having corrective surgery for congenital heart defects served as donors.

The sequence was obtained from a girl less than two years old with a congenital heart defect. Sequencing was done on a sample of thymocytes. The chain uses TRBV9 and TRBJ2-1; 12 bases fit TRBD2. CDR3 loop: CASSPRELAGGYYNEQFF. Here the CDR3 DNA reads TGTGCCAGCAGCCCGCGCGAACTAGCGGGGGGATACTACAATGAGCAGTTCTTC.